This TCR beta chain comes out of a study of regulatory T cells in long-lasting Graves disease. Building of the TCR beta libraries involved iRepertoire HTBI primers and Arm-PCR of CDR3 regions. A single record per CDR3 protein comes from TCRdb applying MiXCR to the multiplex PCR reads. The sample yields roughly 450,000 distinct CDR3 sequences, about 20% seen once. Trimming left V 3 bases short and J 7 bases short, with 19 bases between. Looked up from germline, CDR1 is SGHKS and CDR2 is YYEKEE (reference sequence). The CDR3 spans 15 residues. Time point denoted: persistent/refractory GD, antithyroid drugs over 5 years with positive TRAb. RNA isolated from PBMCs was used to make the TCR library. It was American Thyroid Association guidelines that determined Graves' disease diagnosis.

The V call is TRBV5-5, the J call TRBJ1-2; D is uncertain. The clonotype comes from a female donor with Graves disease. Sample: peripheral blood mononuclear cells (PBMCs), taken when the disease was refractory, from a patient treated with antithyroid drugs. The CDR3 DNA sequence: TGTGCCAGCAGCTCCCAATCAGTGGTATCGGGTGGCTACACCTTC. This translates into CASSSQSVVSGGYTF.